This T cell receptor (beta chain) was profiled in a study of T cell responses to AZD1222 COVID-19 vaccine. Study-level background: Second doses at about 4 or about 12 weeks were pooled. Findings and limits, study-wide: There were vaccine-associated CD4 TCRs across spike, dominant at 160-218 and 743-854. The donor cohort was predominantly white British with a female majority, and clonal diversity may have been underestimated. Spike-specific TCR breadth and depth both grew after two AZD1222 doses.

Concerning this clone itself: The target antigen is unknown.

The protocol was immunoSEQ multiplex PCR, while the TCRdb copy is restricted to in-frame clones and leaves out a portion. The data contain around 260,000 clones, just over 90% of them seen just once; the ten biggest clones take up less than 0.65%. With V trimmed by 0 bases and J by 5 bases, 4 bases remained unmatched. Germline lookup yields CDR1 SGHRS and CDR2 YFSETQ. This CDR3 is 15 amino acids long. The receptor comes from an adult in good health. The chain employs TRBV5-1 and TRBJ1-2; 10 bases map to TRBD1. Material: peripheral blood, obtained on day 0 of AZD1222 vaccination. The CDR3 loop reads CASSLGDRGGYGYTF. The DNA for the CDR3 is TGCGCCAGCAGCTTGGGGGACAGGGGAGGATATGGCTACACCTTC.